In this sample, the clone carrying this T cell receptor (beta chain) turned up a few times. Its antigen is still unknown. The sample comes from a study of vaccination and CD4 T cells after COVID-19. Findings of the study overall: Looking at convalescent patients, 304 of their 307 vaccine-specific clones were spike mono-reactive.

V lost 10 bases, J lost 0 bases, and 16 bases lay in between. The CDR3 extends over 15 amino acids. Germline CDR1 reads MNHNS; CDR2 reads SASEGT. The treatment here: roughly 11-day PBMC culture with coronavirus spike peptide pools or control peptides (ViraFEST assay). Peptide pools at approximately 9.9 ug/ml and IL-2 at about 9.6 IU/ml were added to cultures of a few million PBMCs per well. An Oncomine TCR Beta short-read assay was used to sequence the DNA from cultured CD4+ T cells. Genomic DNA from cultured CD4+ T cells was extracted. TCRdb reanalysed the PCR reads using MiXCR and keeps one entry per CDR3 protein. The sample holds 13,000 or so distinct CDR3 sequences, roughly 60% seen once.

Sequenced input: CD4+ T cells from blood, cultured in vitro. V gene TRBV6-1 combines with J gene TRBJ1-3, with D hard to call. The sequence was collected from a human donor who had recovered from COVID-19. The CDR3 is CATTLSGDSGNTIYF. The CDR3 DNA sequence: TGTGCCACCACCCTCTCTGGCGACTCTGGAAACACCATATATTTT.